These T cell receptor beta chains were read from a single sample in a study of shared clonotypes between healthy human individuals. The method was immunoSEQ multiplex PCR; TCRdb's version includes in-frame clones alone and lacks a portion of them. Altogether millions of clones are present, 95% being singletons, with the ten largest covering 0.13%. The sequencing sample was made of naive CD4+ T cells sorted from blood. The receptors here all came from a man aged 18 to 30 in good health. CDR3s include the opening cysteine and the closing phenylalanine or tryptophan. D genes are given only for firm matches. Not every row has a clone size; where given, it reads once, few, many or a size class.

d_call	v_call	clone_size	j_call	cdr3_aa	cdr3_nt
TRBD1	TRBV28	-	TRBJ2-7	CASRPGQGAREQYF	TGTGCCAGCAGACCGGGACAGGGGGCTCGGGAGCAGTACTTC
-	TRBV4-2	-	TRBJ1-5	CASSQEQLGNQPQHF	TGTGCCAGCAGCCAAGAGCAACTTGGCAATCAGCCCCAGCATTTT
-	TRBV18	-	TRBJ1-4	CASSPNPSLATNEKLFF	TGTGCCAGCTCACCGAATCCTAGCCTCGCAACTAATGAAAAACTGTTTTTT
-	TRBV28	-	TRBJ1-4	CASSLFRYPPRANNEKLFF	TGTGCCAGCAGTTTATTCCGATACCCCCCTCGGGCCAATAATGAAAAACTGTTTTTT
-	TRBV18	-	TRBJ1-1	CASSPPGRDTEAFF	TGTGCCAGCTCACCACCGGGCAGGGACACTGAAGCTTTCTTT
TRBD2	TRBV7-8	-	TRBJ2-1	CASSLGGGSYNEQFF	TGTGCCAGCAGCTTAGGCGGGGGCTCCTACAATGAGCAGTTCTTC
-	TRBV30	-	TRBJ1-1	CAWSSLGNTEAFF	TGTGCCTGGAGTTCCCTGGGGAACACTGAAGCTTTCTTT
-	TRBV19	few	TRBJ1-3	CASSSWGAGNTIYF	TGTGCCAGCTCTTCTTGGGGGGCTGGAAACACCATATATTTT
-	TRBV5-6	-	TRBJ2-7	CASTPWDKSYEQYF	TGTGCCAGCACCCCCTGGGACAAATCCTACGAGCAGTACTTC
-	TRBV11-2	-	TRBJ2-7	CASSPLGSQGWEQYF	TGTGCCAGCAGCCCATTGGGTTCCCAGGGGTGGGAGCAGTACTTC
TRBD1	TRBV28	once	TRBJ1-3	CASSSTGTVFRSGNTIYF	TGTGCCAGCAGTTCGACGGGGACAGTTTTTCGCTCTGGAAACACCATATATTTT
TRBD2	TRBV13	-	TRBJ2-7	CASSAPTSGNPYEQYF	TGTGCCAGCAGCGCCCCGACTAGCGGAAACCCCTACGAGCAGTACTTC
-	TRBV7-2	-	TRBJ1-1	CASSPRSRPNTEAFF	TGTGCCAGCAGCCCACGGAGCAGACCGAACACTGAAGCTTTCTTT
-	TRBV30	-	TRBJ1-2	CAWSVTGGYTF	TGTGCCTGGAGTGTAACAGGGGGCTACACCTTC
-	TRBV10-3	once	TRBJ2-1	CAIRTGTSNNEQFF	TGTGCCATCAGAACCGGGACTTCGAACAATGAGCAGTTCTTC
-	TRBV30	-	TRBJ1-1	CAWTPGGIEAFF	TGTGCCTGGACCCCGGGTGGGATTGAAGCTTTCTTT
TRBD2	TRBV2	-	TRBJ2-5	CASGGGLGEYF	TGTGCCAGCGGTGGGGGACTAGGAGAGTACTTC
TRBD1	TRBV6-1	-	TRBJ2-2	CASRQTGVNTGELFF	TGTGCCAGCAGGCAGACAGGGGTTAACACCGGGGAGCTGTTTTTT
TRBD1	TRBV28	once	TRBJ2-7	CASSTGQVSSYEQYF	TGTGCCAGCAGTACAGGACAGGTGAGCTCCTACGAGCAGTACTTC
-	TRBV6-6	once	TRBJ1-1	CASSYSSLNTEAFF	TGTGCCAGCAGTTACTCCTCCCTGAACACTGAAGCTTTCTTT
-	TRBV7-9	-	TRBJ2-7	CASSLALGRAYEQYF	TGTGCCAGCAGCTTAGCGCTGGGGCGTGCCTACGAGCAGTACTTC
TRBD1	TRBV6-1	-	TRBJ1-2	CASSPQGARGYTF	TGTGCCAGCAGTCCCCAGGGGGCGCGGGGCTACACCTTC
TRBD1	TRBV7-2	-	TRBJ1-3	CASSLTGSGGNTIYF	TGTGCCAGCAGCTTGACAGGGTCCGGCGGAAACACCATATATTTT
TRBD2	TRBV5-1	-	TRBJ2-3	CASSLSGAPSTDTQYF	TGCGCCAGCAGCTTAAGCGGGGCCCCCAGCACAGATACGCAGTATTTT
TRBD2	TRBV13	few	TRBJ2-7	CASSWELAGYEQYF	TGTGCCAGCAGCTGGGAACTAGCGGGATACGAGCAGTACTTC
TRBD1	TRBV6-1	once	TRBJ2-7	CATLWTGRNYEQYF	TGTGCCACTCTCTGGACAGGGAGAAATTACGAGCAGTACTTC